A selection of T cell receptor beta chains follows, all from one sample in a study of shared clonotypes between healthy human individuals. Method: immunoSEQ multiplex PCR; TCRdb's copy keeps in-frame clones and lacks some. The sample has about 2 million clones, roughly 96% seen once. The sequenced sample was naive CD4+ T cells sorted from blood. The receptors were sampled from a man aged 18-30 years in good health. The CDR3 runs from the conserved cysteine through the conserved F or W. Fields, in order: CDR3 length, V gene, J gene, clone size, D gene, CDR3 DNA, CDR3 protein. A D gene is named only where the DNA matches it firmly. Clone size is shown for a subset of rows, as once, few, many or a class of expanded clone.

len: 16
v_gene: TRBV7-8
j_gene: TRBJ1-2
abundance: few
d_gene: TRBD1
CDR3nt: TGTGCCAGCAGCTCCAGGGACAGGACAACTCCGTCCGGCTACACCTTC
CDR3aa: CASSSRDRTTPSGYTF

len: 16
v_gene: TRBV19
j_gene: TRBJ1-4
abundance: .
d_gene: .
CDR3nt: TGTGCCAGTAGTAGTCGGGGGGCAGCTGAGCGCGAAAAACTGTTTTTT
CDR3aa: CASSSRGAAEREKLFF

len: 13
v_gene: TRBV7-2
j_gene: TRBJ1-5
abundance: .
d_gene: .
CDR3nt: TGTGCCAGCAGCTTAGGAGGGGTCGAGCCCCAGCATTTT
CDR3aa: CASSLGGVEPQHF

len: 15
v_gene: TRBV4-1
j_gene: TRBJ1-1
abundance: .
d_gene: TRBD1
CDR3nt: TGCGCCAGCAGCCAAGTTCCAGGGGGCTTCACTGAAGCTTTCTTT
CDR3aa: CASSQVPGGFTEAFF

len: 13
v_gene: TRBV5-6
j_gene: TRBJ1-2
abundance: .
d_gene: TRBD1
CDR3nt: TGTGCCAGCAGCTTGGCGGGACAGAGCGGCTACACCTTC
CDR3aa: CASSLAGQSGYTF

len: 14
v_gene: TRBV10-3
j_gene: TRBJ1-1
abundance: .
d_gene: TRBD1
CDR3nt: TGTGCCATCAGTGGGGACAGGGTTTCTCCTGAAGCTTTCTTT
CDR3aa: CAISGDRVSPEAFF

len: 15
v_gene: TRBV19
j_gene: TRBJ2-4
abundance: .
d_gene: .
CDR3nt: TGTGCCAGTACCCCGAAGGGGGAGGGCCTGGACATTCAGTACTTC
CDR3aa: CASTPKGEGLDIQYF

len: 15
v_gene: TRBV5-1
j_gene: TRBJ2-3
abundance: .
d_gene: .
CDR3nt: TGCGCCAGCAGCCCTAACGACAGGAACAGGGATACGCAGTATTTT
CDR3aa: CASSPNDRNRDTQYF

len: 15
v_gene: TRBV7-2
j_gene: TRBJ1-1
abundance: .
d_gene: TRBD1
CDR3nt: TGTGCCAGCAGCCCCAGACAGGGGAGGAACACTGAAGCTTTCTTT
CDR3aa: CASSPRQGRNTEAFF

len: 14
v_gene: TRBV7-6
j_gene: TRBJ2-7
abundance: .
d_gene: .
CDR3nt: TGTGCCAGCAGCTTTGACCAGGGGAAGCGGGAGCAGTACTTC
CDR3aa: CASSFDQGKREQYF

len: 15
v_gene: TRBV5-4
j_gene: TRBJ1-2
abundance: .
d_gene: .
CDR3nt: TGTGCCAGCAGCTCTTCAGGTACGGATCGGCATGGCTACACCTTC
CDR3aa: CASSSSGTDRHGYTF

len: 12
v_gene: TRBV2
j_gene: TRBJ2-3
abundance: .
d_gene: .
CDR3nt: TGTGCCAGCAGTGTAGGAATAGATACGCAGTATTTT
CDR3aa: CASSVGIDTQYF

len: 16
v_gene: TRBV5-1
j_gene: TRBJ2-2
abundance: .
d_gene: TRBD1
CDR3nt: TGCGCCAGCAGCTCACCGGGACAGGGAAGCACCGGGGAGCTGTTTTTT
CDR3aa: CASSSPGQGSTGELFF

len: 17
v_gene: TRBV18
j_gene: TRBJ2-7
abundance: .
d_gene: .
CDR3nt: TGTGCCAGCTCACCACTGACGTTGGGCGTTAGCTCCTACGAGCAGTACTTC
CDR3aa: CASSPLTLGVSSYEQYF

len: 13
v_gene: TRBV29-1
j_gene: TRBJ2-2
abundance: .
d_gene: .
CDR3nt: TGCAGCGTGTCCCCAGAAAACACCGGGGAGCTGTTTTTT
CDR3aa: CSVSPENTGELFF

len: 16
v_gene: TRBV27
j_gene: TRBJ2-3
abundance: .
d_gene: TRBD2
CDR3nt: TGTGCCAGCAGTTTAATCGGACTAGCGAAGACGGATACGCAGTATTTT
CDR3aa: CASSLIGLAKTDTQYF

len: 15
v_gene: TRBV9
j_gene: TRBJ2-7
abundance: .
d_gene: .
CDR3nt: TGTGCCAGCAGCGTAGCTTGGTCCACGACCTACGAGCAGTACTTC
CDR3aa: CASSVAWSTTYEQYF

len: 15
v_gene: TRBV5-1
j_gene: TRBJ2-5
abundance: .
d_gene: TRBD1
CDR3nt: TGCGCCAGCAGCTTGTGGGGGACAGACCAAGAGACCCAGTACTTC
CDR3aa: CASSLWGTDQETQYF

len: 13
v_gene: TRBV28
j_gene: TRBJ2-5
abundance: .
d_gene: .
CDR3nt: TGTGCCAGCAGTTTAAAGGGGAGGAAGACCCAGTACTTC
CDR3aa: CASSLKGRKTQYF

len: 14
v_gene: TRBV18
j_gene: TRBJ1-5
abundance: few
d_gene: .
CDR3nt: TGTGCCAGCTCACCATCGGGGGATCGACAGCCCCAGCATTTT
CDR3aa: CASSPSGDRQPQHF

len: 17
v_gene: TRBV7-2
j_gene: TRBJ2-3
abundance: once
d_gene: TRBD2
CDR3nt: TGTGCCAGCAGCCCTCCACCGAGGACTAGCGGCACAGATACGCAGTATTTT
CDR3aa: CASSPPPRTSGTDTQYF

len: 17
v_gene: TRBV5-1
j_gene: TRBJ2-6
abundance: .
d_gene: .
CDR3nt: TGCGCCAGCGGCCCCGGCATAGGGGTCACAGGGGCCAACGTCCTGACTTTC
CDR3aa: CASGPGIGVTGANVLTF

len: 14
v_gene: TRBV25-1
j_gene: TRBJ2-7
abundance: .
d_gene: TRBD1
CDR3nt: TGTGCCAGCAGTGGGGGACAGGGGGCCCACGAGCAGTACTTC
CDR3aa: CASSGGQGAHEQYF

len: 17
v_gene: TRBV25-1
j_gene: TRBJ1-3
abundance: .
d_gene: .
CDR3nt: TGTGCCAGCAGTTTCTTTGGGGGCAGATGCTCTGGAAACACCATATATTTT
CDR3aa: CASSFFGGRCSGNTIYF

len: 14
v_gene: TRBV28
j_gene: TRBJ2-5
abundance: .
d_gene: .
CDR3nt: TGTGCCAGCGGGATTGACAAGGAGCAAGAGACCCAGTACTTC
CDR3aa: CASGIDKEQETQYF

len: 16
v_gene: TRBV28
j_gene: TRBJ1-1
abundance: .
d_gene: .
CDR3nt: TGTGCCAGCAGTTTAACCCAGGGGCTATCGAACACTGAAGCTTTCTTT
CDR3aa: CASSLTQGLSNTEAFF

len: 16
v_gene: TRBV6-1
j_gene: TRBJ1-2
abundance: .
d_gene: .
CDR3nt: TGTGCCAGCAGTGAAGCGCTGGTAGGTCCTAACTATGGCTACACCTTC
CDR3aa: CASSEALVGPNYGYTF

len: 14
v_gene: TRBV7-2
j_gene: TRBJ1-5
abundance: .
d_gene: .
CDR3nt: TGTGCCAGCAGCTTAGAGAGGAGCAATCAGCCCCAGCATTTT
CDR3aa: CASSLERSNQPQHF

len: 14
v_gene: TRBV6-6
j_gene: TRBJ1-6
abundance: .
d_gene: TRBD1
CDR3nt: TGTGCCAGCAGAGGACAGGGGGCGAATTCACCCCTCCACTTT
CDR3aa: CASRGQGANSPLHF

len: 16
v_gene: TRBV28
j_gene: TRBJ2-7
abundance: .
d_gene: TRBD1
CDR3nt: TGTGCCAGCATGTCAGGGACAGGGGACCCCTACTACGAGCAGTACTTC
CDR3aa: CASMSGTGDPYYEQYF

len: 13
v_gene: TRBV6-4
j_gene: TRBJ2-3
abundance: .
d_gene: .
CDR3nt: TGTGCCAGCAGTGAAGGAGTCGGATATACGCAGTATTTT
CDR3aa: CASSEGVGYTQYF

len: 14
v_gene: TRBV2
j_gene: TRBJ1-4
abundance: few
d_gene: .
CDR3nt: TGTGCCAGCAGTGCAAGGGGGAACAATGAAAAACTGTTTTTT
CDR3aa: CASSARGNNEKLFF

len: 14
v_gene: TRBV5-4
j_gene: TRBJ2-2
abundance: .
d_gene: .
CDR3nt: TGTGCCACCTCGGACGGGGGGCGAACCGGGGAGCTGTTTTTT
CDR3aa: CATSDGGRTGELFF

len: 15
v_gene: TRBV13
j_gene: TRBJ1-1
abundance: once
d_gene: .
CDR3nt: TGTGCCAGCAGCGTTCAGGGGCGGGAGGGCACTGAAGCTTTCTTT
CDR3aa: CASSVQGREGTEAFF

len: 14
v_gene: TRBV5-1
j_gene: TRBJ2-1
abundance: .
d_gene: TRBD2
CDR3nt: TGCGCCAGCAGCTGGCCTAGCGGTAACAATGAGCAGTTCTTC
CDR3aa: CASSWPSGNNEQFF

len: 18
v_gene: TRBV7-7
j_gene: TRBJ2-3
abundance: .
d_gene: TRBD2
CDR3nt: TGTGCTAGCAGCTTAGGAGCGGGGGGGACCCCAGGCACAGATACGCAGTATTTT
CDR3aa: CASSLGAGGTPGTDTQYF

len: 13
v_gene: TRBV10-3
j_gene: TRBJ1-3
abundance: .
d_gene: .
CDR3nt: TGTGCCATCAGTGAGTCACCTGGAAACACCATATATTTT
CDR3aa: CAISESPGNTIYF

len: 17
v_gene: TRBV11-2
j_gene: TRBJ2-1
abundance: .
d_gene: TRBD2
CDR3nt: TGTGCCAGCAGCTCTTCTAGCGGGACAGCTTCCTACAATGAGCAGTTCTTC
CDR3aa: CASSSSSGTASYNEQFF

len: 14
v_gene: TRBV27
j_gene: TRBJ2-7
abundance: .
d_gene: .
CDR3nt: TGTGCCAGCAGCCAACAGGGAAGCTCCTACGAGCAGTACTTC
CDR3aa: CASSQQGSSYEQYF

len: 17
v_gene: TRBV6-4
j_gene: TRBJ1-3
abundance: .
d_gene: TRBD1
CDR3nt: TGTGCCAGCAGTGGAAACTACAGGGGTAGGGCTGGAAACACCATATATTTT
CDR3aa: CASSGNYRGRAGNTIYF

len: 12
v_gene: TRBV2
j_gene: TRBJ2-5
abundance: .
d_gene: .
CDR3nt: TGTGCCAGCAGTAGAGAGGGGGAGACCCAGTACTTC
CDR3aa: CASSREGETQYF

len: 15
v_gene: TRBV7-9
j_gene: TRBJ2-3
abundance: .
d_gene: TRBD2
CDR3nt: TGTGCCAGCTTAGGAGGCAGGGACTACACAGATACGCAGTATTTT
CDR3aa: CASLGGRDYTDTQYF

len: 13
v_gene: TRBV6-1
j_gene: TRBJ2-5
abundance: once
d_gene: .
CDR3nt: TGTGCCAGTAAGGGTACAGGGTTGGAGACCCAGTACTTC
CDR3aa: CASKGTGLETQYF

len: 14
v_gene: TRBV6-5
j_gene: TRBJ1-5
abundance: .
d_gene: .
CDR3nt: TGTGCCAGCAGTTACAGGGGAGCCAATCAGCCCCAGCATTTT
CDR3aa: CASSYRGANQPQHF

len: 17
v_gene: TRBV11-2
j_gene: TRBJ2-2
abundance: .
d_gene: .
CDR3nt: TGTGCCAGCAGCTTAGCCGGGCGGTACTCGAACACCGGGGAGCTGTTTTTT
CDR3aa: CASSLAGRYSNTGELFF

len: 15
v_gene: TRBV10-3
j_gene: TRBJ1-2
abundance: .
d_gene: TRBD1
CDR3nt: TGTGCCATCAGTGAGGAGGCAGGGGGGTCCTATGGCTACACCTTC
CDR3aa: CAISEEAGGSYGYTF

len: 15
v_gene: TRBV19
j_gene: TRBJ2-7
abundance: .
d_gene: .
CDR3nt: TGTGCCAGTAGTATGAAGGCGGATCCGACCTACGAGCAGTACTTC
CDR3aa: CASSMKADPTYEQYF

len: 15
v_gene: TRBV5-4
j_gene: TRBJ2-6
abundance: .
d_gene: .
CDR3nt: TGTGCCAGCAGCACGCAGGGGTCAGGGGCCAACGTCCTGACTTTC
CDR3aa: CASSTQGSGANVLTF

len: 13
v_gene: TRBV5-4
j_gene: TRBJ1-2
abundance: once
d_gene: TRBD1
CDR3nt: TGTGCCAGCAGCTTCGACAGGGTCGGTGGCTACACCTTC
CDR3aa: CASSFDRVGGYTF

len: 14
v_gene: TRBV6-6
j_gene: TRBJ1-2
abundance: once
d_gene: .
CDR3nt: TGTGCCAGCAGTCAACTATCCGGGACGGGGGGCTACACCTTC
CDR3aa: CASSQLSGTGGYTF

len: 14
v_gene: TRBV6-1
j_gene: TRBJ2-5
abundance: .
d_gene: TRBD1
CDR3nt: TGTGCCAGCAACCCTGACAGGGCCCTAGAGACCCAGTACTTC
CDR3aa: CASNPDRALETQYF

len: 13
v_gene: TRBV7-2
j_gene: TRBJ2-1
abundance: .
d_gene: .
CDR3nt: TGTGCCAGCAGCTTAAGCGGTAACAATGAGCAGTTCTTC
CDR3aa: CASSLSGNNEQFF

len: 15
v_gene: TRBV5-1
j_gene: TRBJ1-1
abundance: .
d_gene: .
CDR3nt: TGCGCCAGCAGCTTGAGTAACCCGGAATACACTGAAGCTTTCTTT
CDR3aa: CASSLSNPEYTEAFF

len: 14
v_gene: TRBV7-2
j_gene: TRBJ2-3
abundance: .
d_gene: .
CDR3nt: TGTGCCAGCAGCTTATCGGTCTTCACAGATACGCAGTATTTT
CDR3aa: CASSLSVFTDTQYF

len: 13
v_gene: TRBV18
j_gene: TRBJ2-7
abundance: .
d_gene: .
CDR3nt: TGTGCCAGCTCACAGGGGACCTCCTACGAGCAGTACTTC
CDR3aa: CASSQGTSYEQYF

len: 14
v_gene: TRBV27
j_gene: TRBJ2-2
abundance: .
d_gene: .
CDR3nt: TGTGCCAGCACTCAGGGGTTTACGACCGGGGAGCTGTTTTTT
CDR3aa: CASTQGFTTGELFF

len: 13
v_gene: TRBV28
j_gene: TRBJ1-2
abundance: .
d_gene: TRBD1
CDR3nt: TGTGCCAGCAGAACAGGGGGCGGAAGTGGCTACACCTTC
CDR3aa: CASRTGGGSGYTF

len: 15
v_gene: TRBV6-1
j_gene: TRBJ2-7
abundance: .
d_gene: .
CDR3nt: TGTGCCAGCAGTCGGGGCGGGACAGATCCCTACGAGCAGTACTTC
CDR3aa: CASSRGGTDPYEQYF